One sample yielded the 4 T cell receptor beta chains listed below, sequenced in a study of T-cell memory formation after mild COVID-19. Via MiXCR, TCRdb re-called the 5' RACE reads, giving one row per CDR3 protein. The profile shows approximately 290,000 distinct CDR3 sequences, approximately 19% of them singletons. Sequencing was performed on PBMCs or a T cell subset sorted from them (not recorded which). All receptors derive from a man aged 18-30 years who had mild COVID-19 (a few samples of this study predate the infection). Cell type and time point are not known.

The chain combines TRBV12-5 with TRBJ1-1, with D uncertain. The CDR3 sequence is 13 residues long. The ends were cut back, 7 bases at V and 0 bases at J, with 9 bases in the middle. Per germline, CDR1 LGHNT and CDR2 FRNRAP. Here the CDR3 DNA reads TGTGCTAGTGCCGACGCCTTGAACACTGAAGCTTTCTTT. This encodes CASADALNTEAFF.

The rearrangement joins TRBV2 to TRBJ2-3; D gene unclear. This CDR3 is built from 11 residues. Germline V gives CDR1 SNHLY, CDR2 FYNNEI. V was shortened by 3 bases and J by 6 bases, with 4 bases between the two germline ends. CDR3 sequence (DNA): TGTGCCAGCAGTGATTTGGATACGCAGTATTTT. It codes for CASSDLDTQYF.

This clonotype was recorded a few times. This chain connects TRBV6-5 to TRBJ2-5, with TRBD2 matching over 8 bases. The CDR3 is 16 residues long. The germline gives CDR1 MNHEY, CDR2 SVGAGI. With 0 bases clipped from V and 5 bases from J, the junction kept 8 bases outside the gene matches. The CDR3 nucleotides are TGTGCCAGCAGTTACTCAGGGGGACTAGGGCCCGAGACCCAGTACTTC. Translation gives CASSYSGGLGPETQYF.

V and J are TRBV7-2 and TRBJ1-5, with 9 bases lining up with TRBD1. Germline V gene sequence: CDR1 SGHTA, CDR2 FQGNSA. With 5 bases clipped from V and 6 bases from J, the junction kept 8 bases outside the gene matches. The CDR3 totals 15 residues. The CDR3 region has the DNA TGTGCCAGCAGCCCACAGGGGGCGACGGGTCAGCCCCAGCATTTT. Amino acids: CASSPQGATGQPQHF.